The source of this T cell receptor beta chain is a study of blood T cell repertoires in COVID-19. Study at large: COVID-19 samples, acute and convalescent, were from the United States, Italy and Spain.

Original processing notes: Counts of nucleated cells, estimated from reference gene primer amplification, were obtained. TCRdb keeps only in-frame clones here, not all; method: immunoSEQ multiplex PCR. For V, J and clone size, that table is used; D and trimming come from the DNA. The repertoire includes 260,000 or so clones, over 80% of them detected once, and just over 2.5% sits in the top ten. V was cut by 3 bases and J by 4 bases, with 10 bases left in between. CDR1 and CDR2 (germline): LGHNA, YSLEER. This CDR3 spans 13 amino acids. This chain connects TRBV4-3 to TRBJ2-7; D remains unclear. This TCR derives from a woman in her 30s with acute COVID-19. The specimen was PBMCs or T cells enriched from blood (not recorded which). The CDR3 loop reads CASSQRRGYEQYF. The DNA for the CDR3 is TGCGCCAGCAGCCAGCGGAGAGGATACGAGCAGTACTTC.